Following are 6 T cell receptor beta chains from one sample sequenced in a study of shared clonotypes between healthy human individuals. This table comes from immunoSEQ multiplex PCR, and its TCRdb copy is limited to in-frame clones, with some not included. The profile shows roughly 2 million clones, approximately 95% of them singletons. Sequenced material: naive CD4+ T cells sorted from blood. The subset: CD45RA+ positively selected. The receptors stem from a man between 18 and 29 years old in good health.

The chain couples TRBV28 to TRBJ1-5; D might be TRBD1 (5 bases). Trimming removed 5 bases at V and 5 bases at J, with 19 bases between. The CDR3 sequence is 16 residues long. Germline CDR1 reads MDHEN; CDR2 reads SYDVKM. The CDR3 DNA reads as TGTGCCAGCAGTCCCCCCCTGGGGCAGATTTATCAGCCCCAGCATTTT. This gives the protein CASSPPLGQIYQPQHF.

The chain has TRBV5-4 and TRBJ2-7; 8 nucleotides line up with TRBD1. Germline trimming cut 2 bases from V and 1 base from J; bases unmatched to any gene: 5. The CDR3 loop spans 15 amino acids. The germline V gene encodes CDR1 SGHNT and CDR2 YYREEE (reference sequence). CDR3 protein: CASSFPGGSSYEQYF. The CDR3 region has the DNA TGTGCCAGCAGCTTCCCAGGGGGCAGTTCCTACGAGCAGTACTTC.

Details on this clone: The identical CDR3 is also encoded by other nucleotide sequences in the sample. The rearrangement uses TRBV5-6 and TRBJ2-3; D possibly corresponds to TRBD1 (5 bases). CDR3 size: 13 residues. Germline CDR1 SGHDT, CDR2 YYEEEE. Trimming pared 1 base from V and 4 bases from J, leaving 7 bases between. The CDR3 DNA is TGTGCCAGCAGCTTGATGGGGCCAGATACGCAGTATTTT. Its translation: CASSLMGPDTQYF.

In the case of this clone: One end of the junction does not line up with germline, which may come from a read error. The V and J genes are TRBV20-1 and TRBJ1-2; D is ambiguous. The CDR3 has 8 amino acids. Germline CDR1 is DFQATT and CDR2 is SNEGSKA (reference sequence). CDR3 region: CSARVDLF. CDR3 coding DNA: TGCAGTGCTAGAGTGGACCTCTTC.

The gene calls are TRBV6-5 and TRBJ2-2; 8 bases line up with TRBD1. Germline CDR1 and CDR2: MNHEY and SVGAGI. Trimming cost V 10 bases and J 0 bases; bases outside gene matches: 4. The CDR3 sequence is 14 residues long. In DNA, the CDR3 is TGTGCCACCCAGACAGGGGCGAACACCGGGGAGCTGTTTTTT. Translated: CATQTGANTGELFF.

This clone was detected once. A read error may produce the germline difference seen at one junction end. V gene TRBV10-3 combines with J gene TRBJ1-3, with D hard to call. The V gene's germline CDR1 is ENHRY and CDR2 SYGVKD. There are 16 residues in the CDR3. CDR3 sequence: CASSPSGASSGNTIYF. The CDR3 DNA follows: TGTGCCAGCAGTCCCTCGGGAGCGAGCTCTGGAAACACCATATATTTT.